This T cell receptor (beta chain) is drawn from a study of blood T cell repertoires in COVID-19. Study details: Sites in the United States, Italy and Spain provided acute and convalescent COVID-19 samples. Nucleic acid was either cDNA or gDNA, and it came from T cells, B-cell-depleted T cells, or PBMCs.

This CDR3 has 16 amino acids. J was trimmed by 1 base and V by 1 base; bases with no gene match: 0. The germline gives CDR1 MGHRA, CDR2 YSYEKL. In the authors' workflow: For nucleated cells, counts were estimated from reference gene primer amplification. Clones were sequenced by immunoSEQ multiplex PCR, and TCRdb holds only the in-frame ones, with some missing. From that table come the V and J calls and clone size; the DNA was used to work out D and trimming. The sample shows fewer than 50,000 clones, roughly 68% of them seen only once. The sequence was collected from a man older than 75 with acute or convalescent COVID-19. Sequenced sample: peripheral blood. The chain combines TRBV4-1 with TRBJ2-1, with 11 bases aligning to TRBD2. The CDR3 DNA follows: TGCGCCAGCAGCCAAGCTAGCGGGAGGTCCTACAATGAGCAGTTCTTC. It encodes CASSQASGRSYNEQFF.